In its sample, the clone carrying this TCR beta chain was seen once. These data originate in a study of blood T cell repertoires in COVID-19. Looking at the study overall: From T cells, B-cell-depleted T cells, or PBMCs came the material, which was cDNA or gDNA.

The table came from immunoSEQ multiplex PCR; TCRdb's copy has only in-frame clones and leaves some out. The sample carries about 380,000 clones, 70% to 90% recorded once. Sample: PBMCs or T cells enriched from blood (not recorded which). This clonotype was obtained from a woman aged 18-29 years who had recovered from COVID-19.

The CDR3 DNA follows: TGTGCCAGCAGTTTATCCGGGACTTGGACCCTCTACGAGCAGTACTTC. Translation gives CASSLSGTWTLYEQYF. V is TRBV27 and J is TRBJ2-7; D may be TRBD2 (6 bases). The ends were cut back, 0 bases at V and 3 bases at J, with 15 bases in the middle. CDR3 size: 16 residues. The germline V gene has CDR1 MNHEY and CDR2 SMNVEV (reference sequence).